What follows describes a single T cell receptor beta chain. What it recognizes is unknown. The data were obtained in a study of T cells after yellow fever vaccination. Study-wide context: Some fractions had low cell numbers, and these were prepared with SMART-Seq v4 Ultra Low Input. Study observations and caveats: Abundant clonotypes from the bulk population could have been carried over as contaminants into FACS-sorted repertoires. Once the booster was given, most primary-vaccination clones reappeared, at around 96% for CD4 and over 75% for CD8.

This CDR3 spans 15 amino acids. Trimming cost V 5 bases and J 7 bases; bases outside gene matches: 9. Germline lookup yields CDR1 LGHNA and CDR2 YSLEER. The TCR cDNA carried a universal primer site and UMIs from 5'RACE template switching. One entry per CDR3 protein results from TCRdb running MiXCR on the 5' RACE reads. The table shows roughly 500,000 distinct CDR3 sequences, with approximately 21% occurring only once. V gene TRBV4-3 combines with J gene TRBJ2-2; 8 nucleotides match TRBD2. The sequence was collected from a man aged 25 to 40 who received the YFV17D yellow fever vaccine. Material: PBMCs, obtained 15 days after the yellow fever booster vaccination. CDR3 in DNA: TGCGCCAGCAGCAATACGGGAGGGCCCTTCGGGGAGCTGTTTTTT. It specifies CASSNTGGPFGELFF.